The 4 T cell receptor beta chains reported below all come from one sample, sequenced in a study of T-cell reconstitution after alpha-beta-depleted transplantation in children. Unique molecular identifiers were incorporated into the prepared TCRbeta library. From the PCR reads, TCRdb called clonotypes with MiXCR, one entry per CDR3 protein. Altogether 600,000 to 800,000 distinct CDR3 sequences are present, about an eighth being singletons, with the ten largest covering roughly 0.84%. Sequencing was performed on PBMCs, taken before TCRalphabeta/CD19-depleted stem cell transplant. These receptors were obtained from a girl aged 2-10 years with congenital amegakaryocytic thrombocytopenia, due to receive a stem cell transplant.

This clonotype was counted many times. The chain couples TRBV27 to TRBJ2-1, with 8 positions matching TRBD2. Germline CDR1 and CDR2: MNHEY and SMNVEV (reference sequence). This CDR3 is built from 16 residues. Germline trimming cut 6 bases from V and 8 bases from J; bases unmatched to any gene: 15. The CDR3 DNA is TGTGCCAGCAGCACGTTGGGGCGGGAGGTTCGCTATGAGCAGTTCTTC. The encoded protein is CASSTLGREVRYEQFF.

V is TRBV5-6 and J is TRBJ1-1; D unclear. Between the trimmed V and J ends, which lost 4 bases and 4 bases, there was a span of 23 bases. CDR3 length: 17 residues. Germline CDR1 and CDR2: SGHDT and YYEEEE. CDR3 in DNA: TGTGCCAGCAGCCGCCCCGGAGCTTACACGTCGAGCACTGAAGCTTTCTTT. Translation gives CASSRPGAYTSSTEAFF.

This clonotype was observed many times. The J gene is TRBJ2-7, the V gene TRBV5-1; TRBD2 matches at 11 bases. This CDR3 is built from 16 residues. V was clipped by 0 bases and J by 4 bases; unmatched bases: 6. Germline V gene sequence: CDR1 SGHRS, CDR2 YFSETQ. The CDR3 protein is CASSLGLAGGGYEQYF. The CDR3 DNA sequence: TGCGCCAGCAGCTTGGGGCTAGCGGGAGGAGGGTACGAGCAGTACTTC.

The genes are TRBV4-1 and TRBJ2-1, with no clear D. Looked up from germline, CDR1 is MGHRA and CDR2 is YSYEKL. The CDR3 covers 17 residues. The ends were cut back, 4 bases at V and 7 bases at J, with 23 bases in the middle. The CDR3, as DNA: TGCGCCAGCAGCCCCGGACGGAAGTCCGGGCGGTATAATGAGCAGTTCTTC. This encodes CASSPGRKSGRYNEQFF.